This TCR beta chain was sequenced for a study of OX40 agonist ivuxolimab in advanced cancers. Study in general: Allowance was made for prior anti-PD-1, anti-PD-L1 or anti-CTLA-4 therapy, and around 41% had some. Findings and limits, study-wide: Partial responders treated at 0.1-3.0 mg/kg exhibited clonal expansion among the lowest measured.

V shed 4 bases, J shed 5 bases, and the junction held 11 bases outside the gene matches. CDR1 and CDR2 from the germline V gene are KGHSH and LQKENI. The CDR3 totals 16 residues. The data were produced by immunoSEQ multiplex PCR, yet TCRdb's version contains in-frame clones alone and is incomplete. Of tens of thousands of clones listed, 80% to 90% were seen once; the top ten hold about a sixth. This clone was seen only once. Its specificity is not known. Excluded were patients having autoimmune disease history or systemic immunosuppression. This material consisted of CD4+ or CD8+ T cells sorted from blood, taken in a trial of the OX40 agonist ivuxolimab. This clonotype was sampled from an adult with an advanced solid tumor such as melanoma, head and neck, liver or kidney cancer. The chain carries TRBV18 and TRBJ2-7; 10 positions agree with TRBD1. CDR3 in DNA: TGTGCCAGCTCACGCCAGGGACAGGGGTGGAGTGACGAGCAGTACTTC. This translates into CASSRQGQGWSDEQYF.